Listed here are 16 T cell receptor beta chains from one sample, sequenced in a study of PD-L1 blockade in urothelial cancer listed by TCRdb under 2017. Reading the label with the study, this specimen's time point is: pretreatment peripheral blood. Library preparation was by the immunoSEQ multiplex PCR assay. TCRdb's version of the immuneACCESS table is confined to in-frame rearrangements and falls short of the full clone set. An unresolved V gene accounts for under half of the shortfall where checked; the remainder is of unknown origin. The sample table records tens of thousands of clones; roughly 84% of these occur just once. The ten largest clones represent approximately 15% of the sample. The sample was PBMCs, taken around atezolizumab (anti-PD-L1) treatment. The receptor source for this set is a man aged 55 to 69 with urothelial cancer.

This sequence joins TRBV7-6 and TRBJ2-2; no firm D call. This CDR3 has 14 amino acids. V lost 1 base and J 5 bases, leaving 8 bases between the germline ends. Germline V lookup: CDR1 SGHVS, CDR2 FNYEAQ. CDR3 protein: CASSLGLRTGELFF. In DNA form, the CDR3 reads TGTGCCAGCAGCTTAGGCTTGAGGACCGGGGAGCTGTTTTTT.

In DNA, the CDR3 is TGTGCCAGCAGCGCGATCTTCGGGACAGGGGGCCGGCAAGAGACCCAGTACTTC. It specifies CASSAIFGTGGRQETQYF. The chain carries TRBV5-6 and TRBJ2-5, with 12 bases aligning to TRBD1. The CDR3 is made up of 18 amino acids. Germline trimming cut 4 bases from V and 2 bases from J; bases unmatched to any gene: 12. Germline V gene data show CDR1 as SGHDT and CDR2 as YYEEEE.

This clone occurred a few times. This chain joins TRBV15 and TRBJ2-2, with a tentative D call TRBD2 (6 bases). Trimming left V 9 bases short and J 5 bases short, with 19 bases between. The CDR3 spans 15 residues. Germline V lookup: CDR1 LNHNV, CDR2 YYDKDF (reference sequence). The CDR3 DNA reads TGTGCCACAATTAAATCCCCGCGGGAAACCGGGGAGCTGTTTTTT. The encoded protein is CATIKSPRETGELFF. Full variable domain (outside the CDR3, taken from reference TRBV15 and TRBJ2-2): DAMVIQNPRYQVTQFGKPVTLSCSQTLNHNVMYWYQQKSSQAPKLLFHYYDKDFNNEADTPDNFQSRRPNTSFCFLDIRSPGLGDTAMYLCATIKSPRETGELFFGEGSRLTVL.

V gene TRBV28 combines with J gene TRBJ2-7, with 11 bases lining up with TRBD1. The CDR3 spans 17 residues. With V trimmed by 2 bases and J by 3 bases, 9 bases remained unmatched. The germline V gene has CDR1 MDHEN and CDR2 SYDVKM. Written as DNA, the CDR3 is TGTGCCAGCAGTTTACCCATCGCCGGGACAGGGGGCTACGAGCAGTACTTC. The encoded protein is CASSLPIAGTGGYEQYF.

The chain is built from TRBV2 and TRBJ1-1; D is perhaps TRBD1 (5 bases). This CDR3 spans 15 amino acids. Germline V CDR1 and CDR2: SNHLY, FYNNEI. Trimming shortened V by 10 bases and J by 5 bases, and 23 bases separated the two germline ends. The CDR3 protein is CAIKMGGLEFTEAFF. DNA of the CDR3: TGTGCCATCAAAATGGGGGGGTTGGAGTTTACTGAAGCTTTCTTT. Filled out from reference TRBV2 and TRBJ1-1, the complete variable domain reads EPEVTQTPSHQVTQMGQEVILRCVPISNHLYFYWYRQILGQKVEFLVSFYNNEISEKSEIFDDQFSVERPDGSNFTLKIRSTKLEDSAMYFCAIKMGGLEFTEAFFGQGTRLTVV.

The chain is built from TRBV6-4 and TRBJ2-3; D is ambiguous. CDR1 is MRHNA, CDR2 SNTAGT, per germline. The CDR3 runs 14 residues. Deletions cut 3 bases from V and 8 bases from J, with 15 bases between. This CDR3 is CASSEFGFGATQYF. DNA for the CDR3: TGTGCCAGCAGTGAGTTCGGGTTTGGTGCTACGCAGTATTTT.

The chain has TRBV9 and TRBJ1-5, with D hard to call. Germline V gene lookup returns CDR1 SGDLS and CDR2 YYNGEE. The CDR3 contains 15 residues. Between the trimmed V and J ends, which lost 1 base and 0 bases, there was a span of 8 bases. CDR3 sequence: CASSVSGDSNQPQHF. CDR3 nucleotides: TGTGCCAGCAGCGTATCGGGAGATAGCAATCAGCCCCAGCATTTT.

The J gene is TRBJ2-1, the V gene TRBV4-2; D remains unclear. V dropped 4 bases and J dropped 1 base, with 8 bases sitting between them. The CDR3 has 14 residues. The germline V gene has CDR1 LGHNA and CDR2 YNFKEQ. CDR3 nucleotide sequence: TGTGCCAGCAGCCCCCTAAATTCCTACAATGAGCAGTTCTTC. This codes for CASSPLNSYNEQFF.

This clone was detected only once. The chain carries TRBV6-4 and TRBJ2-1, with D perhaps matching TRBD2 (6 bases). Looked up from germline, CDR1 is MRHNA and CDR2 is SNTAGT. Trimming pared 6 bases from V and 2 bases from J, leaving 14 bases between. The length of the CDR3 is 15 residues. This CDR3 reads CASRDTGGAYNEQFF. CDR3 sequence (DNA): TGTGCCAGCAGGGATACGGGCGGGGCCTACAATGAGCAGTTCTTC.

J is TRBJ2-6 and V is TRBV6-6, with 8 bases matching TRBD2. CDR3 length equals 16 residues. Germline CDR1 and CDR2: MNHNY and SVGAGI (reference sequence). The V gene end was trimmed by 2 bases and the J gene end by 2 bases; junction bases not matched to a gene: 2. The CDR3 DNA is TGTGCCAGCAGTTACCGAGCGGGGGCTGGGGCCAACGTCCTGACTTTC. Translated: CASSYRAGAGANVLTF.

This chain links TRBV7-2 with TRBJ2-1; no clear D gene. This CDR3 comprises 12 residues. The V gene's germline CDR1 is SGHTA and CDR2 FQGNSA. Trimming stripped 4 bases from V and 8 bases from J, with 9 bases between. The CDR3: CASSSTGYEQFF. The CDR3 coding sequence is TGTGCCAGCAGCTCAACCGGGTATGAGCAGTTCTTC.

The chain carries TRBV5-1 and TRBJ1-3; D unresolved. CDR1 and CDR2 (germline): SGHRS, YFSETQ. The V and J ends lost 4 bases and 0 bases respectively, with 11 bases between them. The CDR3 is 15 amino acids. CDR3 protein: CASSTGLASGNTIYF. In DNA, the CDR3 is TGCGCCAGCAGCACTGGACTCGCCTCTGGAAACACCATATATTTT.

This clone was seen just once. The chain's CDR3 is CASSRTSGREGELFF. CDR3 nucleotides: TGTGCCAGCAGCCGGACTAGCGGGAGGGAGGGGGAGCTGTTTTTT. The rearrangement links TRBV7-3 to TRBJ2-2; 15 bases align to TRBD2. The trim removed 5 bases at V and 8 bases at J, leaving 3 bases unmatched. The CDR3 has 15 residues. CDR1 and CDR2 (germline): SGHTA, FQGTGA. Full variable domain (missing parts from reference TRBV7-3 and TRBJ2-2): GAGVSQTPSNKVTEKGKYVELRCDPISGHTALYWYRQSLGQGPEFLIYFQGTGAADDSGLPNDRFFAVRPEGSVSTLKIQRTERGDSAVYLCASSRTSGREGELFFGEGSRLTVL.

This rearrangement joins TRBV21-1 to TRBJ1-5; TRBD1 is the table's D call, not checked against the DNA. TRBV21-1 is a known pseudogene. This CDR3 comprises 19 residues. For the CDR3, the DNA is TGTGCCAGCAGAACTCTCGGGACAGTTCATTTTTTGAGCAATCAGCCCCAGCATTTT. Amino acid sequence: CASRTLGTVHFLSNQPQHF.

This sequence joins TRBV7-8 and TRBJ1-2; the D is unclear. V lost 2 bases, J lost 5 bases, and 24 bases lay in between. The CDR3 covers 18 residues. Germline V CDR1 and CDR2: SGHVS, FQNEAQ. The CDR3: CASSLSKETPRRGYGYTF. CDR3 nucleotides: TGTGCCAGCAGCTTAAGTAAGGAGACACCCCGTCGCGGGTATGGCTACACCTTC.

A few counts support this clone. This chain links TRBV5-1 with TRBJ2-1, with 15 bases that match TRBD2. V was pared by 4 bases and J by 12 bases, with 8 bases of the junction left unmatched. The CDR3 covers 15 residues. Looked up from germline, CDR1 is SGHRS and CDR2 is YFSETQ. Written as DNA, the CDR3 is TGCGCCAGCAGCGCGGATCCGGGACTAGCGGGGGGGCAGTTCTTC. It is translated as CASSADPGLAGGQFF.